The clone carrying this T cell receptor (beta chain) has just one count. Its antigen remains unidentified. This entry is derived from a study of T cell responses to AZD1222 COVID-19 vaccine. Study as a whole: Combined were second doses at about 4 or about 12 weeks.

Data came from immunoSEQ multiplex PCR; TCRdb stores just in-frame clones and leaves some out. The data hold about 130,000 clones, with about 93% observed a single time. Study-wide points: Females made up more of the donors, who were largely white British, and clonal diversity may have come out too low. Nearly half of unique spike-specific TCRs reportedly avoided B.1.351 and B.1.1.7 mutated regions. Increased Spike-specific TCR breadth and depth were observed after two AZD1222 doses.

V was pared by 6 bases and J by 5 bases, with 8 bases of the junction left unmatched. The CDR3 has 14 amino acids. Germline CDR1 and CDR2: LNHDA and SQIVND (reference sequence). Sequencing used peripheral blood, obtained on day 0 of AZD1222 vaccination. This TCR came from an adult in good health. This chain links TRBV19 with TRBJ1-2, with 8 bases lining up with TRBD1. In DNA form, the CDR3 reads TGTGCCAGTAGGGAAGACAGGGGCAGTTATGGCTACACCTTC. Its translation: CASREDRGSYGYTF.